In its sample, the clone carrying this TCR beta chain was seen once. The data belong to a study of cytomegalovirus exposure and HLA in healthy donors. The PCR employed 60 Vbeta primers together with 13 Jbeta primers. Sequenced by immunoSEQ multiplex PCR; TCRdb stores in-frame clones only, minus some. The sample lists 100,000 to 150,000 clones, roughly 15% occurring once. Per germline, CDR1 KGHSY and CDR2 FQNENV. V shed 4 bases and J shed 1 base, with 10 bases lying between them. The CDR3 runs to 14 residues. The source is a woman between 18 and 29 years old in good health and CMV-seronegative. J is TRBJ1-1 and V is TRBV16, with a weak D call TRBD1 (5 bases). Sequenced sample: PBMCs. For the CDR3, the DNA is TGTGCCAGCAGCCGCAGGGCACAGAACACTGAAGCTTTCTTT. This codes for CASSRRAQNTEAFF.